This TCR beta chain emerged from a study of blood T cell dynamics during melanoma immunotherapy. In the study overall: Metastatic melanoma patients received first-line pembrolizumab or nivolumab plus ipilimumab.

V shed 3 bases, J shed 6 bases, and the junction held 7 bases outside the gene matches. CDR3 length: 15 residues. CDR1 and CDR2 from the germline V gene are ENHRY and SYGVKD. Some clones are missing from TCRdb's copy, which holds only in-frame ones; the method was immunoSEQ multiplex PCR. Of nearly 25,000 clones in the sample, around nine tenths were seen once. The time point here: pre-treatment baseline. Samples come from before therapy and from week 3 after the first blockade cycle. Disease control meant complete response, partial response or stable disease at 12 weeks. Patients had no prior systemic cancer treatment, immunosuppressants or other active cancers.

Sequenced here: blood, sampled from a patient treated with checkpoint blockade. The sequence came from a human donor with melanoma. This chain uses TRBV10-3 with TRBJ2-1; 8 nucleotides agree with TRBD2. CDR3 sequence: CAISDVAGGFNEQFF. CDR3 sequence (DNA): TGTGCCATCAGTGATGTGGCGGGAGGATTCAATGAGCAGTTCTTC.